The rows below give T cell receptor beta chains drawn from one sample of a study of blood T cell repertoires in COVID-19. Repertoires were generated with immunoSEQ multiplex PCR, while TCRdb's copy carries only in-frame clones and drops some. The sample records about 130,000 clones, over 70% being singletons. Source material: peripheral blood. These receptors were obtained from a man aged 50 or older with active COVID-19. Both conserved end residues are part of each CDR3. The D gene is left open where the match is weak. Some rows mark clone size as missing; the rest say once, few, many or name a class of expanded clone.

TRBJ2-7,NA,NA,TRBV5-1,TGCGCCAGCAGCCCCGGCCCCCCTAGGGAGCAGTACTTC,CASSPGPPREQYF
TRBJ2-2,NA,NA,TRBV3-1/TRBV3-2,TGTGCCAGCAGCCCTGGCCGGGAATTCAACACCGGGGAGCTGTTTTTT,CASSPGREFNTGELFF
TRBJ2-5,TRBD2,NA,TRBV3-1/TRBV3-2,TGTGCCAGCAGCCAGAGACTAGCGGGGGGAGAGACCCAGTACTTC,CASSQRLAGGETQYF
TRBJ1-6,TRBD1,NA,TRBV30,TGTGCCTGGGGTCCGGGACAGGGCCACGATTCACCCCTCCACTTT,CAWGPGQGHDSPLHF
TRBJ1-5,NA,NA,TRBV27,TGTGCCAGCAGTCAGGGATCCAATCAGCCCCAGCATTTT,CASSQGSNQPQHF
TRBJ1-2,TRBD1,many,TRBV6-6,TGTGCCAGCAGCGGACAGGGAGGTACTAACTATGGCTACACCTTC,CASSGQGGTNYGYTF
TRBJ2-5,NA,NA,TRBV3-1/TRBV3-2,TGTGCCAGCAGCCCGCCCGGAGGGGTCGGGCTCGGAGAGACCCAGTACTTC,CASSPPGGVGLGETQYF
TRBJ1-3,TRBD1,NA,TRBV6-4,TGTGCCAGCAGCTCGGACAGGGCTGGAAACACCATATATTTT,CASSSDRAGNTIYF
TRBJ2-7,NA,NA,TRBV7-2,TGTGCCAGCAGCTTAGGGGTTGTAAGCAGCGCTAGATACGAGCAGTACTTC,CASSLGVVSSARYEQYF
TRBJ1-2,NA,NA,TRBV6-6,TGTGCCAGCAGTTACATACCCGGGGATGGCTACACCTTC,CASSYIPGDGYTF
TRBJ2-7,TRBD2,NA,TRBV7-7,TGTGCCAGCAGCTTGCTGACTAGCGGAAAGCAGTACTTC,CASSLLTSGKQYF
TRBJ2-7,NA,NA,TRBV12-5,TGTGCTAGTGGTATGGGGCGGAACGAGCAGTACTTC,CASGMGRNEQYF
TRBJ1-4,TRBD1,NA,TRBV19,TGTGCCACTAAAACAGGGGGTCGGGATGAAAAACTGTTTTTT,CATKTGGRDEKLFF
TRBJ2-3,NA,NA,TRBV9,TGTGCCAGCAGCCCAGAGGGTGGCGGGGGCTTGCGTACGCAGTATTTT,CASSPEGGGGLRTQYF
TRBJ2-7,TRBD1,NA,TRBV28,TGTGCCAGCAGTCCCGGACAGGGTTTAAGATCGGGTGTCTTC,CASSPGQGLRSGVF
TRBJ2-7,NA,few,TRBV7-9,TGTGCCAGCACCCCCTTCTACGAGCAGTACTTC,CASTPFYEQYF
TRBJ1-6,TRBD1,NA,TRBV7-9,TGTGCCAGCAGAGTGGGACAGCACTCCTATAATTCACCCCTCCACTTT,CASRVGQHSYNSPLHF
TRBJ1-1,TRBD1,NA,TRBV9,TGTGCCAGCAGCGCCGGGACAGGTCCAAACACTGAAGCTTTCTTT,CASSAGTGPNTEAFF
TRBJ2-2,TRBD2,NA,TRBV2,TGTGCCAGCAGTCCGAGACTAGCGGGGGTCACCGGGGAGCTGTTTTTT,CASSPRLAGVTGELFF
TRBJ2-1,TRBD2,NA,TRBV2,TGTGCCAGCAGGCTAGCGGGGGGATTTGGTGAGCAGTTCTTC,CASRLAGGFGEQFF
TRBJ1-2,NA,NA,TRBV27,TGTGCCAGCAGTAAACAGGGACCTAACTATGGCTACACCTTC,CASSKQGPNYGYTF
TRBJ2-5,TRBD1,NA,TRBV5-4,TGTGCCAGCAGCACAGGGGCTGGGACACAAGAGACCCAGTACTTC,CASSTGAGTQETQYF
TRBJ1-1,NA,NA,TRBV5-1,TGCGCCAGCAGCTTATCCACTCAGGGTGCCACTGAAGCTTTCTTT,CASSLSTQGATEAFF
TRBJ1-1,TRBD1,once,TRBV6-5,TGTGCCAGCAGTCTACTACAGGGGATTGCTTTCTTT,CASSLLQGIAFF
TRBJ2-2,TRBD2,NA,TRBV18,TGTGCCAGCTCACCGGTCGCGGGGGGCGCCACCGGGGAGCTGTTTTTT,CASSPVAGGATGELFF
TRBJ2-7,TRBD2,NA,TRBV4-1,TGCGCCAGCAGCCAAGATGGCGGGGGGGTCTACGAGCAGTACTTC,CASSQDGGGVYEQYF
TRBJ2-7,NA,NA,TRBV6-5,TGTGCCAGCAGCCGTAGCAGGGGAGACGAGCAGTACTTC,CASSRSRGDEQYF
TRBJ2-7,TRBD1,NA,TRBV6-6,TGTGCCAGCAGTGGGACAGGCTCGGTTTACGAGCAGTACTTC,CASSGTGSVYEQYF
TRBJ2-7,TRBD2,NA,TRBV10-3,TGTGCCACAAGCCGCGGTGGGGAAGGACTAGCGGGACTCTACGAGCAGTACTTC,CATSRGGEGLAGLYEQYF
TRBJ1-2,TRBD1,NA,TRBV11-2,TGTGCCAGCAGCTCGCGGACAGGGAGAAACTATGGCTACACCTTC,CASSSRTGRNYGYTF
TRBJ2-5,TRBD2,NA,TRBV4-2,TGTGCCAGCAGCCAAGAGGGCGGGGGAGCCCGGGAGACCCAGTACTTC,CASSQEGGGARETQYF
TRBJ2-6,NA,NA,TRBV5-1,TGCGCCAGCAGGTCTACAGGGTCTGGGGCCAACGTCCTGACTTTC,CASRSTGSGANVLTF
TRBJ1-1,NA,NA,TRBV7-9,TGTGCCAGCAGCCAGGGTACGGGCGGAAGAGCTTTCTTT,CASSQGTGGRAFF
TRBJ2-1,NA,NA,TRBV4-2,TGTGCCAGCAGCCAATCCCCCGACAATGAGCAGTTCTTC,CASSQSPDNEQFF